Each of the 26 T cell receptor beta chains below was sequenced from the same sample in a study of human T cells and chemical hapten exposure (dated by TCRdb to the early 2020s). Preparation of the library involved RACE. Instrument on record: NextSeq 500. TCRdb reran the public reads through fastp at Q25 and MiXCR, keeping productive beta chains. Records with the same CDR3 protein are collapsed into one entry carrying the most frequent genes and DNA. Across this sample there are approximately 350,000 distinct CDR3 sequences, with roughly 6.9% seen only once. Roughly 8% of the sample is taken by the ten largest. The label giving this sample's time point can be read as: patch test 1, 2 weeks after DPC sensitization. The treatment or condition tag for this specimen amounts to: therapeutic diphenylcyclopropenone sensitization with weekly scalp DPC. This specimen consisted of whole blood, obtained in connection with sensitization to the hapten diphenylcyclopropenone (DPC). The receptors stem from a woman aged 18-29 years with alopecia areata. Some clones in this sample may be carry-over from other donors' samples.

This clonotype appeared a few times. The chain combines TRBV6-5 with TRBJ2-2, with 8 bases fitting TRBD1. This CDR3 region has 16 residues. Germline lookup yields CDR1 MNHEY and CDR2 SVGAGI. Trimming cost V 10 bases and J 3 bases; bases outside gene matches: 13. The CDR3: CATVPRTGRHTGELFF. The CDR3 region has the DNA TGTGCCACCGTTCCTAGGACAGGGCGGCACACCGGGGAGCTGTTTTTT.

V gene TRBV9 combines with J gene TRBJ2-4, with D hard to call. This CDR3 contains 15 residues. CDR1 and CDR2 from the germline V gene are SGDLS and YYNGEE. V was shortened by 2 bases and J by 0 bases, with 9 bases between the two germline ends. The CDR3 spells CASSVGDLAKNIQYF. The CDR3 region has the DNA TGTGCCAGCAGCGTTGGAGATCTAGCCAAAAACATTCAGTACTTC. The whole variable domain, remainder taken from reference TRBV9 and TRBJ2-4, is DSGVTQTPKHLITATGQRVTLRCSPRSGDLSVYWYQQSLDQGLQFLIQYYNGEERAKGNILERFSAQQFPDLHSELNLSSLELGDSALYFCASSVGDLAKNIQYFGAGTRLSVL.

This clonotype was seen ten or more times. The chain uses TRBV3-1 and TRBJ2-7; D is possibly TRBD1 (6 bases). CDR1 LGHDT and CDR2 YNNKEL come from the germline V gene (reference sequence). Trimming shortened V by 4 bases and J by 7 bases, and 17 bases separated the two germline ends. The CDR3 is made up of 14 amino acids. In DNA form, the CDR3 reads TGTGCCAGCAGCCCGATCGGGACAACGGGAGAGCAGTACTTC. The encoded protein is CASSPIGTTGEQYF.

This clonotype was detected many times. V usage is TRBV5-5 and J usage is TRBJ2-1; no reliable D call. The length of the CDR3 is 13 residues. V was trimmed by 3 bases and J by 5 bases, leaving 9 bases between them. Germline V gene sequence: CDR1 SGHKS, CDR2 YYEKEE (reference sequence). CDR3 in amino acids: CASSWSGNNEQFF. The CDR3 DNA follows: TGTGCCAGCAGCTGGTCCGGAAACAATGAGCAGTTCTTC. The whole variable domain, remainder taken from reference TRBV5-5 and TRBJ2-1, is DAGVTQSPTHLIKTRGQQVTLRCSPISGHKSVSWYQQVLGQGPQFIFQYYEKEERGRGNFPDRFSARQFPNYSSELNVNALLLGDSALYLCASSWSGNNEQFFGPGTRLTVL.

This clonotype was recorded at least ten times. CDR3 bases: TGTGCCAGCAGTGCCGAGTTGAAGGAAAAACTGTTTTTT. This translates into CASSAELKEKLFF. The chain carries TRBV6-1 and TRBJ1-4; D not certain. Trimming removed 4 bases at V and 8 bases at J, with 11 bases between. The CDR3 spans 13 residues. Germline loops: CDR1 MNHNS, CDR2 SASEGT.

This clonotype was detected a few times. This rearrangement joins TRBV28 to TRBJ2-7, with D tentatively TRBD2 (5 bases). The V and J ends lost 8 bases and 2 bases respectively, with 16 bases between them. The germline CDR1 and CDR2 sequences are MDHEN and SYDVKM. The CDR3 length is 14 residues. The CDR3 DNA reads TGTGCCAGCGGAGGAAACCCGCTGGCCTACGAGCAGTACTTC. Protein: CASGGNPLAYEQYF.

This clonotype was observed many times. The chain uses TRBV7-6 and TRBJ2-3; D ambiguous. The CDR3 has 15 amino acids. The germline V and J ends were trimmed by 5 bases and 1 base, with 13 bases remaining between them. The germline gives CDR1 SGHVS, CDR2 FNYEAQ. This CDR3 reads CASSPKLRRTDTQYF. In DNA, the CDR3 is TGTGCCAGCAGCCCCAAATTACGGCGCACAGATACGCAGTATTTT.

Only a few counts were recorded for this clonotype. This chain uses TRBV4-3 with TRBJ2-3; 10 positions agree with TRBD1. CDR1 LGHNA and CDR2 YSLEER come from the germline V gene. The CDR3 extends over 15 amino acids. The V gene end was trimmed by 5 bases and the J gene end by 2 bases; junction bases not matched to a gene: 4. Here the CDR3 reads CASSGGTGDTDTQYF. The CDR3 DNA reads as TGCGCCAGCAGCGGGGGGACAGGGGACACAGATACGCAGTATTTT.

In this sample, this clonotype turned up a few times. The chain joins TRBV12-3 or TRBV12-4 to TRBJ2-3, with D maybe TRBD2 (7 bases). The CDR3 is 16 residues long. V was clipped by 1 base and J by 1 base, with 12 bases between them. CDR3 nucleotides: TGTGCCAGCAGTTTAGATGGGGGGGCGCGCACAGATACGCAGTATTTT. Translating gives CASSLDGGARTDTQYF.

The table lists this clonotype with a few counts. The rearrangement joins TRBV24-1 to TRBJ1-6; weak D call: TRBD1 (5 bases). With 7 bases removed from V and 10 bases from J, the gap between germline ends came to 16 bases. The V gene's germline CDR1 is KGHDR and CDR2 SFDVKD. This CDR3 is built from 14 residues. The CDR3 sequence: CATSNDGTVSPLHF. In DNA, the CDR3 is TGTGCCACCAGCAATGACGGGACGGTGTCACCCCTCCACTTT.

This clonotype was seen many times. The gene calls are TRBV12-3 or TRBV12-4 and TRBJ2-4, with a possible D match to TRBD1 (5 bases). CDR3 length: 14 amino acids. The V gene lost 5 bases and the J gene lost 3 bases, with 11 bases spanning the gap. CDR3 residues: CASSARVGKNIQYF. In nucleotides, the CDR3 is TGTGCCAGCAGTGCCAGGGTAGGCAAAAACATTCAGTACTTC.

This chain joins TRBV6-2 or TRBV6-3 and TRBJ1-5, with 10 positions matching TRBD1. Looked up from germline, CDR1 is MNHEY and CDR2 is SVGEGT. The CDR3 length is 17 residues. Trimming took 2 bases from V and 0 from J; bases not matched to a gene: 4. For the CDR3, the DNA is TGTGCCAGCAGTTACCGGGACAGGGGCTATAGCAATCAGCCCCAGCATTTT. It encodes CASSYRDRGYSNQPQHF.

This clonotype was seen at least ten times. The chain's CDR3 is CASSEAGGQGNEQFF. The CDR3 DNA is TGTGCCAGCAGTGAAGCTGGCGGACAGGGTAATGAGCAGTTCTTC. The gene calls are TRBV6-1 and TRBJ2-1; 8 nucleotides agree with TRBD1. After removal of 0 bases from V and 7 bases from J, the junction contained 5 bases not matched to a gene. CDR1 is MNHNS, CDR2 SASEGT, per germline. The CDR3 is made up of 15 amino acids.

The rearrangement uses TRBV5-6 and TRBJ2-5; D might be TRBD2 (5 bases). The V end lost 3 bases, the J end lost 6 bases, and 12 bases lay between the germline ends. The germline V gene has CDR1 SGHDT and CDR2 YYEEEE. This CDR3 contains 13 residues. The CDR3 nucleotides are TGTGCCAGCAGCTCACTAGATTCCAAGACCCAGTACTTC. Protein sequence: CASSSLDSKTQYF.

The rearrangement joins TRBV20-1 to TRBJ2-2; tentatively, D is TRBD1 (5 bases). This CDR3 comprises 13 residues. V lost 0 bases to trimming and J lost 5 bases, with 7 bases between them. The germline CDR1 and CDR2 sequences are DFQATT and SNEGSKA (reference sequence). CDR3 amino acids: CSAREGVTGELFF. CDR3 DNA: TGCAGTGCTAGAGAAGGGGTTACCGGGGAGCTGTTTTTT.

This clonotype was recorded a few times. The CDR3 loop reads CASSPKDSYEQYF. As DNA, the CDR3 is TGTGCCAGCTCACCTAAGGACAGCTACGAGCAGTACTTC. This sequence joins TRBV18 and TRBJ2-7, with D tentatively TRBD1 (6 bases). Trimming removed 3 bases from V and 3 bases from J, with 9 bases in between. The germline CDR1 and CDR2 sequences are KGHSH and LQKENI. This CDR3 region has 13 residues.

V usage is TRBV10-3 and J usage is TRBJ2-3, with TRBD1 matching 11 bases. This CDR3 spans 15 amino acids. The germline V gene has CDR1 ENHRY and CDR2 SYGVKD. J gave up 4 bases and V 6 bases, and 6 bases lay outside the gene matches. CDR3 DNA: TGTGCCATCAGCGATGGACAGGGGGCGGCAGATACGCAGTATTTT. Residues: CAISDGQGAADTQYF.

This clonotype has a handful of counts. CDR3 nucleotide sequence: TGCAGCGTTATCCCGTTACTAGCGGGGGGCGAAGAGACCCAGTACTTC. Amino acids: CSVIPLLAGGEETQYF. The gene calls are TRBV29-1 and TRBJ2-5; 12 bases are shared with TRBD2. This CDR3 has 16 residues. With V trimmed by 5 bases and J by 3 bases, 10 bases remained unmatched. CDR1 and CDR2 (germline): SQVTM, ANQGSEA.

The chain joins TRBV7-8 to TRBJ1-4; D is undetermined. The CDR3 is 15 amino acids. Trimming left V 4 bases short and J 0 bases short, with 9 bases between. Per germline, CDR1 SGHVS and CDR2 FQNEAQ. CDR3 sequence: CASSYGPATNEKLFF. CDR3 coding DNA: TGTGCCAGCAGCTATGGTCCTGCAACTAATGAAAAACTGTTTTTT.

This clonotype was seen repeatedly, ten times or more. This chain uses TRBV20-1 with TRBJ2-3; TRBD2 aligns across 14 bases. V trimming: 5 bases; J trimming: 5 bases; junction bases outside the gene matches: 3. CDR3 size: 14 residues. The germline V gene encodes CDR1 DFQATT and CDR2 SNEGSKA (reference sequence). The CDR3 region is CSAPGTSGGDTQYF. In nucleotides, the CDR3 is TGCAGTGCTCCCGGGACTAGCGGGGGAGATACGCAGTATTTT.

The rearrangement joins TRBV5-1 to TRBJ1-4, with D possibly being TRBD1 (5 bases). There are 15 residues in the CDR3. CDR1 and CDR2 from the germline V gene are SGHRS and YFSETQ. Trimming stripped 0 bases from V and 6 bases from J, with 12 bases between. The CDR3, as DNA: TGCGCCAGCAGCTTGGAAGGCATCAGGGATGAAAAACTGTTTTTT. Its translation is CASSLEGIRDEKLFF.

J is TRBJ2-5 and V is TRBV3-1; TRBD1 is a possible D gene (6 bases). The CDR3 covers 14 residues. V lost 4 bases and J 4 bases, leaving 13 bases between the germline ends. Germline loops: CDR1 LGHDT, CDR2 YNNKEL (reference sequence). The CDR3 nucleotides read TGTGCCAGCAGCCCCCGACAGGCGGCAGAGACCCAGTACTTC. Translation gives CASSPRQAAETQYF.

This clonotype appeared many times. This chain joins TRBV6-5 and TRBJ2-1; 7 nucleotides match TRBD1. CDR3 length: 14 residues. J gave up 3 bases and V 6 bases, and 5 bases lay outside the gene matches. Germline V gene lookup returns CDR1 MNHEY and CDR2 SVGAGI. CDR3 sequence (DNA): TGTGCCAGCAGGGGACAGCCGGACTACAATGAGCAGTTCTTC. Translation: CASRGQPDYNEQFF.

The CDR3 spells CASSQDSTSVRNEQFF. CDR3 DNA: TGCGCCAGCAGCCAAGATTCAACTAGCGTACGAAATGAGCAGTTCTTC. The chain has TRBV4-1 and TRBJ2-1, with 7 bases that match TRBD2. The CDR3 has 16 residues. CDR1 is MGHRA, CDR2 YSYEKL, per germline. V lost 0 bases to trimming and J lost 7 bases; unmatched junction nucleotides: 9.

The V gene is TRBV6-1, the J gene TRBJ2-7, with 7 bases aligning to TRBD1. CDR1 is MNHNS and CDR2 is SASEGT in the germline V gene. With 8 bases clipped from V and 3 bases from J, the junction kept 7 bases outside the gene matches. This CDR3 is built from 13 residues. The CDR3 loop is CASGDRRLYEQYF. DNA for the CDR3: TGTGCCAGCGGGGACAGACGACTCTACGAGCAGTACTTC.

This clonotype was counted only a few times. J is TRBJ2-7 and V is TRBV20-1; TRBD2 is a possible D gene (5 bases). The CDR3 has 14 amino acids. Germline CDR1 DFQATT, CDR2 SNEGSKA (reference sequence). V lost 2 bases to trimming and J lost 0 bases, with 11 bases between them. The CDR3 coding sequence is TGCAGTGCTAGAAAGCCTAGCAGCTCCTACGAGCAGTACTTC. Protein: CSARKPSSSYEQYF.